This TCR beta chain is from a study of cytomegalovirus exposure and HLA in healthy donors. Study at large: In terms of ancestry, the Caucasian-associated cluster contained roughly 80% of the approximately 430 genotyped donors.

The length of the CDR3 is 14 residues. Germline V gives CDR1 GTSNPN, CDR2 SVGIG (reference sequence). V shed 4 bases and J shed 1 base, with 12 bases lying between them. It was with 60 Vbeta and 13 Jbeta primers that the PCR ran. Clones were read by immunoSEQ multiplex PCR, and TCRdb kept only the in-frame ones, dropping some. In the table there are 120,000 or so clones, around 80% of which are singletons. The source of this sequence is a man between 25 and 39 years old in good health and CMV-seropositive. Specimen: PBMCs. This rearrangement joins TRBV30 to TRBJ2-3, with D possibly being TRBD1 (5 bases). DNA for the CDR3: TGTGCCTGGACGCTAGGGGTGGGCACAGATACGCAGTATTTT. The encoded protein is CAWTLGVGTDTQYF.